This T cell receptor beta chain was observed in a study of monozygotic twins with inflammatory bowel disease (dated by TCRdb to about 2019). About the full investigation: A total of about 28 monozygotic twin pairs were included in the full study, comprising nine German pairs (four IBD-concordant, five IBD-discordant) and 19 IBD-discordant Danish pairs. The search for disease-associated traits relied mainly on comparing IBD patients with their genetically identical healthy co-twins within discordant pairs. Each individual had, on average, about 151 000 unique TCRalpha sequences and 181 000 unique TCRbeta sequences available for analysis. Findings and caveats that apply to the study as a whole: IBD patients had lower TCRbeta repertoire diversity, measured by the inverse Simpson index, than their healthy co-twins. Different T cell subtypes could not be distinguished in the analysis. Because patients received different immunosuppressive treatments, the repertoires may have picked up extra background noise and variability between individuals. No difference in repertoire similarity was observed between concordant and discordant twins, possibly owing to limited statistical power. IBD patients shared fewer clonotypes with other individuals than healthy twins did, most markedly in patients showing signs of disease activity. The results gave no support for a single strong signal or clonotype linked to IBD.

Remarks on this clonotype: Its antigen is still unknown.

From each donor, an approximately 2.4 ml peripheral blood sample was drawn into PAXgene tubes and stored at -80 degrees C. Without T cell sorting, total RNA was isolated from whole blood using the PAXgene blood miRNA kit on an automated QIAcube. Peripheral blood from monozygotic twin pairs who were concordant or discordant for inflammatory bowel disease underwent deep TCRalpha and TCRbeta repertoire profiling using unique molecular barcoding. Smoking habits were recorded for all twin pairs, with individuals classified as current, former or never smokers. The germline V gene (reference sequence) yields DFQATT for CDR1 and SNEGSKA for CDR2. Taken from cysteine to phenylalanine, the CDR3 has 17 residues. No nucleotide data were recorded. The library relied on 5' RACE. For each TCR library, around 3,800 ng of total RNA was used. For each sample, cDNA synthesis with SMARTScribe reverse transcriptase was split into eight separate reactions. Unique molecular identifiers containing a 6-nucleotide sample barcode were introduced through template switching during cDNA synthesis. Two nested PCRs of about 15 and 9 cycles amplified the TCRalpha and TCRbeta cDNA, and bead purification followed each PCR. Before amplification, the cDNA was treated with uracil DNA-glycosylase and purified using the QIAquick PCR purification kit. The second PCR added Illumina TruSeq-compatible adapters along with sample-specific barcodes. TapeStation and Qubit were used to check library quality and concentration, and approximately 5.5 ng of each library went into the pool. Pooled libraries were sequenced on an Illumina HiSeq2500 single-index Rapid Run with 2 x 100 bp reads and custom sequencing primers. As for the original processing: UMI-based consensus assembly with MiGEC version 1.2.6 was used to correct PCR and sequencing errors. MiXCR version 2.1.1 was used to carry out V(D)J alignment, clonotype assembly and CDR3 extraction. To normalise gene usage, clonotype sharing and MAIT/NKT TCR abundance, the top 1000, 10 000 and 20 000 clonotypes in each sample were analysed. After downsampling to 27 000 UMIs, diversity was calculated as the inverse Simpson index using the vegan R package. Paired Mann-Whitney U tests on discordant twin pairs were used, with Benjamini-Hochberg multiple-testing correction. TCRdb reprocessed the sequencing reads and holds a single record per CDR3 protein sequence, with no DNA. The V and J calls follow TCRdb's processing rather than the paper's. This sample's clone table shows over 200,000 distinct CDR3 sequences. The ten biggest clones cover approximately 1.6% of the sample.

What was sequenced was blood. The receptor was derived from a human donor with ulcerative colitis or Crohn's disease, or a healthy co-twin of an affected twin (not recorded which). The V and J segments used are TRBV20-1 and TRBJ1-2; TCRdb lists TRBD1, though no DNA is available to test this call. This receptor carries the CDR3 CSAMGWGAPGGNYGYTF.